Below are 6 T cell receptor beta chains sequenced from a single sample in a study of neurological immune-mediated disorders. Each CDR3 protein is one row after TCRdb ran MiXCR on the 5' RACE reads. Seen here are more than 35,000 distinct CDR3 sequences, more than 5% observed once, and the top ten hold about 0.54%. The sample consisted of CD4+ T cells from blood. The receptors here all came from a woman aged 40 to 50 in good health.

This clonotype was recorded at least ten times. The chain links TRBV27 to TRBJ2-4; TRBD2 agrees at 13 bases. The CDR3 loop spans 17 amino acids. Trimming removed 7 bases from V and 7 bases from J; junction bases left unmatched: 13. The germline V gene encodes CDR1 MNHEY and CDR2 SMNVEV (reference sequence). The chain's CDR3 is CASTTRTSGRIQNIQYF. The CDR3 coding sequence is TGTGCCAGCACAACCCGGACTAGCGGGAGAATCCAGAACATTCAGTACTTC.

This clonotype was recorded many times. CDR3 DNA sequence: TGTGCCACCAGCAGAGATGAAGGGAAACTGTTTTTT. This sequence encodes CATSRDEGKLFF. The chain recombines TRBV15 with TRBJ1-4; D call uncertain. CDR1 LNHNV and CDR2 YYDKDF come from the germline V gene (reference sequence). CDR3 size: 12 residues. The germline V and J ends were trimmed by 0 bases and 11 bases, with 7 bases remaining between them.

This clonotype was recorded many times. This rearrangement joins TRBV7-2 to TRBJ2-4, with 8 nucleotides matching TRBD1. This CDR3 spans 18 amino acids. After removal of 2 bases from V and 0 bases from J, the junction contained 9 bases not matched to a gene. Germline V gene sequence: CDR1 SGHTA, CDR2 FQGNSA. The CDR3 DNA reads as TGTGCCAGCAGCTTATGGGGGACAGGTTCACTAGCCAAAAACATTCAGTACTTC. The encoded protein is CASSLWGTGSLAKNIQYF.

This clonotype occurred many times. The chain carries TRBV28 and TRBJ2-2; 7 nucleotides match TRBD1. CDR3 size: 16 residues. V was pared by 2 bases and J by 3 bases, with 6 bases of the junction left unmatched. Germline V gene sequence: CDR1 MDHEN, CDR2 SYDVKM. In nucleotides, the CDR3 is TGTGCCAGCAGTTTAAGGGACAGTATGGACACCGGGGAGCTGTTTTTT. Its translation is CASSLRDSMDTGELFF.

This clonotype was recorded only once. At one end the junction does not follow the germline gene, possibly because of a read error. The chain is built from TRBV12-3 or TRBV12-4 and TRBJ1-3; D is possibly TRBD1 (5 bases). The CDR3 length is 14 residues. The CDR3 spells CASSLGRAGNTIYF. The CDR3 coding sequence is TGTGCCAGCAGTTTGGGCAGGGCTGGCAACACCATATATTTT.

This clonotype was observed at least ten times. The gene calls are TRBV28 and TRBJ1-1, with TRBD1 matching 8 bases. Trimming cost V 6 bases and J 4 bases; bases outside gene matches: 13. There are 16 residues in the CDR3. The germline V gene has CDR1 MDHEN and CDR2 SYDVKM. CDR3 coding DNA: TGTGCCAGCAGGAATGGACAGGGAGGGAGTTTCACTGAAGCTTTCTTT. Protein sequence: CASRNGQGGSFTEAFF.